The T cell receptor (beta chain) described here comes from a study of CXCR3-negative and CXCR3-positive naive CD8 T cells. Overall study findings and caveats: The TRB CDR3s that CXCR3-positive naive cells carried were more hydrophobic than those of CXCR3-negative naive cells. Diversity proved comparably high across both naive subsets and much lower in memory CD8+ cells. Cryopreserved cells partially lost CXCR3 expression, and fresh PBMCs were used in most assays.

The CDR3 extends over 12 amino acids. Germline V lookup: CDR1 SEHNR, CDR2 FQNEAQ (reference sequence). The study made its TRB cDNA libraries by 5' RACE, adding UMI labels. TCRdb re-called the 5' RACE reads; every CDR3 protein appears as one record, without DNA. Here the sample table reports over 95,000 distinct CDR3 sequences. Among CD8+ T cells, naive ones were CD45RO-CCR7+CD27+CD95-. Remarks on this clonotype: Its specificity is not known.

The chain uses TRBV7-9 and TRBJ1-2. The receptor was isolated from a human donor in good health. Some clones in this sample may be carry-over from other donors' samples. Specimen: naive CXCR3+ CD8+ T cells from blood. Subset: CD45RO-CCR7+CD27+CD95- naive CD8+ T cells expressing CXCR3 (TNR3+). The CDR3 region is CASSLGGEGYTF.